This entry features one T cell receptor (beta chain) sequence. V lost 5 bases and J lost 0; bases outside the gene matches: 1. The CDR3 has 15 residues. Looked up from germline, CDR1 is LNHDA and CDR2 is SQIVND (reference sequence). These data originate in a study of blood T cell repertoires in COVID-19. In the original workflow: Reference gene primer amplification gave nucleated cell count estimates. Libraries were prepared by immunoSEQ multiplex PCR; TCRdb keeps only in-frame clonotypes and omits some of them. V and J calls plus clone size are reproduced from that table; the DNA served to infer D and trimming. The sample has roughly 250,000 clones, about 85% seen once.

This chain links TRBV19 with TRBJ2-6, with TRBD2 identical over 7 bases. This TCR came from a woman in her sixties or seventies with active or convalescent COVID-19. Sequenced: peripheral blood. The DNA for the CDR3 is TGTGCCAGTAGTCCGGGGGGCTCTGGGGCCAACGTCCTGACTTTC. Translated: CASSPGGSGANVLTF.